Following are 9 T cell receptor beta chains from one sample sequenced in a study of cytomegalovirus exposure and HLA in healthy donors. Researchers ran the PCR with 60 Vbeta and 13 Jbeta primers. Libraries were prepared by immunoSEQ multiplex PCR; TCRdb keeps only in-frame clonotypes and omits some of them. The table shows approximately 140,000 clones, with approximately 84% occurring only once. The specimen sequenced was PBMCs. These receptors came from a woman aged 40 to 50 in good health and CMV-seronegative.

The CDR3 DNA is TGTGCCATCAGCTCCTTCACAGGGGAGGCTAGGGACGACGAGCAGTACTTC. Amino acids: CAISSFTGEARDDEQYF. The chain employs TRBV10-3 and TRBJ2-7; weak D call: TRBD1 (7 bases). This CDR3 contains 17 residues. Trimming left V 6 bases short and J 5 bases short, with 26 bases between. The germline CDR1 and CDR2 sequences are ENHRY and SYGVKD.

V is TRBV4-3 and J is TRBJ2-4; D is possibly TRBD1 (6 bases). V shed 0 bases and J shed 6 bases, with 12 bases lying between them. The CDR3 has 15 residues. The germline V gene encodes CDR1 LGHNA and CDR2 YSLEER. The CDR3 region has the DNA TGCGCCAGCAGCCAAGAAAAGAGGACAGCAAACATTCAGTACTTC. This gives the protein CASSQEKRTANIQYF.

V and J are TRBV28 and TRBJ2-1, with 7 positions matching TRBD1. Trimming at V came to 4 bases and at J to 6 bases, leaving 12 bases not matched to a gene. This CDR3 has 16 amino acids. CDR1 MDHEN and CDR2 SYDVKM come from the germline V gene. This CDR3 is CASSSWDRRGGNEQFF. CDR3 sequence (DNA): TGTGCCAGCAGTTCATGGGACAGACGAGGGGGCAATGAGCAGTTCTTC. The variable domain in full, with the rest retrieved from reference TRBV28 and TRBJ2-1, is DVKVTQSSRYLVKRTGEKVFLECVQDMDHENMFWYRQDPGLGLRLIYFSYDVKMKEKGDIPEGYSVSREKKERFSLILESASTNQTSMYLCASSSWDRRGGNEQFFGPGTRLTVL.

The CDR3 is CASSDINSNQPQHF. Written as DNA, the CDR3 is TGTGCCAGCTCGGACATTAATAGCAATCAGCCCCAGCATTTT. The chain combines TRBV18 with TRBJ1-5, with D perhaps TRBD1 (5 bases). This CDR3 has 14 residues. V lost 6 bases, J lost 0 bases, and 9 bases lay in between. Germline V gene sequence: CDR1 KGHSH, CDR2 LQKENI.

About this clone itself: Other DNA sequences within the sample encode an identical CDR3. CDR3 region: CASSPDNRGWNSPLHF. CDR3 nucleotides: TGTGCCAGCAGCCCAGACAACAGGGGGTGGAATTCACCCCTCCACTTT. This chain joins TRBV5-4 and TRBJ1-6; 8 bases agree with TRBD1. The CDR3 spans 16 residues. From germline, CDR1 is SGHNT and CDR2 YYREEE (reference sequence). Germline trimming cut 4 bases from V and 7 bases from J; bases unmatched to any gene: 10.

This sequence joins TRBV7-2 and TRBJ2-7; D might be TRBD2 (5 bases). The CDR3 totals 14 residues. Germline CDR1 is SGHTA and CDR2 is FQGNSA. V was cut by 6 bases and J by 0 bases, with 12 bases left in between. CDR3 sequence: CASSFDRGSYEQYF. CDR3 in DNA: TGTGCCAGCAGTTTTGACCGGGGCTCCTACGAGCAGTACTTC. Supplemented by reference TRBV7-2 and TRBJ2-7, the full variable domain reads GAGVSQSPSNKVTEKGKDVELRCDPISGHTALYWYRQSLGQGLEFLIYFQGNSAPDKSGLPSDRFSAERTGGSVSTLTIQRTQQEDSAVYLCASSFDRGSYEQYFGPGTRLTVT.

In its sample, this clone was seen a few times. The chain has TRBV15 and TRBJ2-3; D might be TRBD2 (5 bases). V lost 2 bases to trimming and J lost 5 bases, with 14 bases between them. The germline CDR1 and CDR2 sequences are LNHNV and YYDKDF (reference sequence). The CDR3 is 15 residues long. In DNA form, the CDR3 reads TGTGCCACCAGCAGACCTGGTCTGGCGGGAGATACGCAGTATTTT. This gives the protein CATSRPGLAGDTQYF.

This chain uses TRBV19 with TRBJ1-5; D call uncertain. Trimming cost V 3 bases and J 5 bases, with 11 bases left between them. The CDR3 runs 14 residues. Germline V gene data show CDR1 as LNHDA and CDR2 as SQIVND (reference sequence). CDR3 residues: CASSISSIDQPQHF. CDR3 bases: TGTGCCAGTAGTATTAGCAGTATTGATCAGCCCCAGCATTTT.

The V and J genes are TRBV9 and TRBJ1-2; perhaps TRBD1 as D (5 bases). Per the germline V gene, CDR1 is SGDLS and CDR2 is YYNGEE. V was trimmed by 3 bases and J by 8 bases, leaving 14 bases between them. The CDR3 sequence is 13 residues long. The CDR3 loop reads CASSGQPGKGYTF. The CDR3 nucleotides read TGTGCCAGCAGCGGACAACCAGGGAAAGGCTACACCTTC.